This T cell receptor (beta chain) was recovered during a study of cytomegalovirus exposure and HLA in healthy donors. The V gene's germline CDR1 is MGHRA and CDR2 YSYEKL. The CDR3 totals 15 residues. The V end was cut by 2 bases, the J end by 0 bases, with 9 bases between. To note about this clone: Its antigen is unidentified.

The study's findings and limits: CMV antigen specificity was confirmed in vitro for three CMV-associated chains. The listing of roughly 160 TCR beta chains classed them as cytomegalovirus-associated.

Profiling relied on immunoSEQ multiplex PCR, and the TCRdb table lists in-frame clones only, not all of them. The sample has about 95,000 clones, 85% seen once. The chain employs TRBV4-1 and TRBJ2-3; D is possibly TRBD2 (5 bases). The sequenced material came from PBMCs. This TCR derives from a man aged 18 to 29 in good health and CMV-seropositive. DNA for the CDR3: TGCGCCAGCAGCCAATTGCAGCGGAGCACAGATACGCAGTATTTT. It specifies CASSQLQRSTDTQYF.